The entry below gives a single TCR beta chain sequence along with its context. The sample holds a few counts of this clonotype. Its cognate antigen has yet to be identified. No base-level quality is on record; no much larger clone is a single base apart. The data were taken from a study of T cells after yellow fever vaccination (dated by TCRdb to between 2018 and 2021). In terms of the full investigation: Libraries from fractions with low cell numbers were prepared with the SMART-Seq v4 Ultra Low Input RNA kit. Bulk PBMC replicates and cell subsets were isolated from blood drawn at multiple timepoints before and after both primary and secondary immunization. To track T-cell clones before and after primary and booster YFV17D yellow fever vaccination, bulk TCR alpha and beta repertoires were sequenced longitudinally. The cohort comprised two healthy male donors, one aged 18 to 30 and one aged 30 to 40 years. Study-level results and caveats: A small share of clonotypes occurred in both CD4 and CD8 compartments, likely arising from convergent recombination. The study included only a couple of donors, which limits how far the findings can be generalized. Most clones expanded after primary vaccination (around 96% of CD4 and about 85% of CD8) were re-detected after the booster, suggesting that broad memory maintenance occurred. Compared with the primary T-cell response, the secondary T-cell response was faster but weaker, reaching its peak on day 5 rather than on day 15. Computational filtering was required because FACS-sorted repertoires could contain abundant contaminating clonotypes from the bulk population.

TCR cDNA was synthesized by 5'RACE template switching, through which a universal primer site and unique molecular identifiers were introduced. cDNA synthesis was primed from both the TCR alpha and TCR beta constant segments. Libraries were amplified in two PCR steps, with sample barcodes and sequencing adapters added in the second step. Libraries were sequenced on Illumina HiSeq 2500 (2x100 bp) or NovaSeq (2x150 bp). In the original analysis: MIGEC was used to demultiplex reads and collapse the reads into UMI consensus sequences, and MiXCR was used for V(D)J alignment. Using edgeR on replicate PBMC samples, clonotypes were called vaccine-responding if FDR was below 0.01 and the log2 fold change was above 5 up to day 15. Each bulk clonotype received a CD4 or CD8 identity based on whether the sequenced CD4 or CD8 repertoire contained that clonotype at higher abundance. TCRdb reprocessing: public reads trimmed at Q25 with fastp, clones called with MiXCR, in-frame beta chains kept. A single entry per CDR3 protein holds the most common genes and DNA from its merged rows. The V and J calls reflect TCRdb's pipeline rather than the authors' work. The sample table records nearly 550,000 distinct CDR3 sequences; 15% to 20% of these occur just once. The ten largest clones represent roughly an eighth of the sample.

This sample's treatment or condition label indicates: live attenuated yellow fever vaccine strain. At every blood-draw timepoint, two biological replicates of bulk PBMCs were collected. PBMCs were isolated from peripheral blood using a standard Ficoll-Paque protocol. RNA was extracted with TriZol from bulk PBMCs, CD4 and CD8 fractions, and dextramer-positive and dextramer-negative fractions. The TCR sequence derives from a young man who received the YFV17D yellow fever vaccine. Material: PBMCs, obtained 15 days after the yellow fever booster vaccination.

The CDR3 is CASSFNQVNTDTQYF. The DNA is TGCGCCAGTTCCTTTAACCAGGTAAACACAGATACGCAGTATTTT. The chain joins TRBV5-1 to TRBJ2-3, with the D gene call left open. The germline V gene sets CDR1 to SGHRS and CDR2 to YFSETQ. V is reduced by 8 bases and J by 2 bases, leaving a spacing of 18 bases between them. Taken from cysteine to phenylalanine, the CDR3 has 15 residues. This entry keeps only the CDR3 DNA: 45 bases, framed from base 1.